The rows below give T cell receptor beta chains drawn from one sample of a study of regulatory T cells in long-lasting Graves disease. TCRdb recomputed calls from the multiplex PCR reads with MiXCR, one row per CDR3 protein. The profile shows 530,000 or so distinct CDR3 sequences, 16% of them singletons. The same sample was also studied in work on T cells in Graves' hyperthyroidism and ophthalmopathy.

The sequences come from peripheral blood mononuclear cells (PBMCs), collected at new diagnosis, from a patient treated with antithyroid drugs. The receptors here all came from a man aged 18 to 29 with Graves disease. CDR3s include the opening cysteine and the closing phenylalanine or tryptophan.

v_call	j_call	cdr3_aa
TRBV5-1	TRBJ1-2	CASTQGTGYGYTF
TRBV6-1	TRBJ2-3	CASSSQREEVTDTQYF
TRBV27	TRBJ2-3	CASSRDSGGTDTQYF
TRBV2	TRBJ1-1	CASSEQGQANTEAFF
TRBV7-9	TRBJ2-7	CASSLNGVWHEQYF
TRBV3-1	TRBJ1-6	CASSQFGVSPLHF
TRBV28	TRBJ2-1	CATRSAGAGGDEQFF
TRBV11-3	TRBJ2-4	CASSFAGRLPIALIQYF
TRBV30	TRBJ2-1	CAWSLGTSGSSYNEQFF
TRBV30	TRBJ2-7	CAWSSGHGTLQDEQYF
TRBV29-1	TRBJ2-7	CSVDSGTDYEQYF
TRBV5-1	TRBJ2-3	CASSPDRGDTDTQYF
TRBV20-1	TRBJ2-7	CSASRTSYEQYF
TRBV2	TRBJ2-3	CASEGTASTDTQYF
TRBV25-1	TRBJ2-3	CASSGPLGDRVSDTQYF
TRBV7-9	TRBJ2-7	CASSGDRDANEQYF
TRBV28	TRBJ2-1	CASSWTGNEQFF
TRBV7-3	TRBJ2-2	CASSPLAGASGELFF
TRBV9	TRBJ2-7	CASSVDPGRNYEQYF
TRBV15	TRBJ1-4	CATSEGQGALPNEKLFF
TRBV5-1	TRBJ2-7	CASSHRPRGLSYEQYF
TRBV27	TRBJ2-7	CASSPPRPNYEQYF
TRBV9	TRBJ2-5	CASSPSGSSQETQYF
TRBV28	TRBJ1-4	CASSLGGARATNEKLFF
TRBV9	TRBJ1-2	CASSVGQPLYGYTF
TRBV18	TRBJ2-7	CASSPPWPYEQYF
TRBV28	TRBJ1-5	CANSSTGTGVHF
TRBV3-1	TRBJ1-2	CASSPLWGDVGYTF
TRBV2	TRBJ1-2	CASSGEGTARGYTF
TRBV11-2	TRBJ1-4	CASSSDRRVDEKLFF
TRBV27	TRBJ2-6	CASSLLQGGYGANVLTF
TRBV7-2	TRBJ2-2	CASSLAVSSGELFF
TRBV12-3/TRBV12-4	TRBJ2-3	CASSSLRVLAATDTQYF
TRBV27	TRBJ2-1	CASSPHNRDPLIREQFF
TRBV7-2	TRBJ2-1	CASSQTGAANEQFF
TRBV27	TRBJ2-1	CASNSGRAYNEQFF
TRBV27	TRBJ1-4	CASSLTPGTTNEKLFF
TRBV30	TRBJ1-6	CAWSVAGGSNSPLHF
TRBV7-8	TRBJ2-7	CASSVGTSGSYYEQYF
TRBV3-1	TRBJ2-2	CASTYTRTSGSSANTGELFF
TRBV12-3/TRBV12-4	TRBJ1-4	CASSFGSGPEKLFF
TRBV27	TRBJ2-1	CASSRTSGISYNEQFF
TRBV28	TRBJ2-7	CASRGISYEQYF
TRBV3-1	TRBJ1-2	CASSLRDRGCTF
TRBV20-1	TRBJ1-1	CSPYQFEAFF
TRBV19	TRBJ1-1	CASSSYRDWTTNTEAFF
TRBV6-1	TRBJ2-3	CASSVAVGDTQYF
TRBV2	TRBJ2-1	CASSVRQGDNEQFF
TRBV20-1	TRBJ2-1	CSWKLAGRRYNEQFF
TRBV5-6	TRBJ2-7	CASSFLSGEQYF
TRBV29-1	TRBJ1-1	CSAGGGPSTEAFF
TRBV12-3/TRBV12-4	TRBJ2-1	CASSLGGQGSYNEQFF